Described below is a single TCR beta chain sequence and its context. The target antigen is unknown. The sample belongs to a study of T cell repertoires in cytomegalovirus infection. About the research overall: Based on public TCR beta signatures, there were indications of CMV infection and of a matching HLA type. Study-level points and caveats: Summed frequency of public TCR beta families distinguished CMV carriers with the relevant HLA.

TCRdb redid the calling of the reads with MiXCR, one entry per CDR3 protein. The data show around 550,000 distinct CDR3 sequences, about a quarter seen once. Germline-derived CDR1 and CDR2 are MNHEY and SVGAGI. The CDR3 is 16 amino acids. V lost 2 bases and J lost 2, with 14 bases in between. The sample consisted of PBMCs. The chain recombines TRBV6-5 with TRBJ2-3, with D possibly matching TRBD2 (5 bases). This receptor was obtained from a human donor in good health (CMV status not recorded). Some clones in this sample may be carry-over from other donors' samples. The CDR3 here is CASSYRWESITDTQYF. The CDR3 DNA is TGTGCCAGCAGTTACAGGTGGGAGAGTATCACAGATACGCAGTATTTT.